This TCR beta chain originates from a study of identical twins. Study-wide points: Within twin pairs, the out-of-frame alpha sequences they shared showed excess low generation probability. Invariant populations such as MAIT and iNKT cells could partly muddle zero-insertion analyses.

V trimming: 0 bases; J trimming: 3 bases; junction bases outside the gene matches: 3. The CDR3 sequence is 14 residues long. Germline V CDR1 and CDR2: SGDLS, YYNGEE. This clonotype was counted a few times. Its antigen is still unknown. TCRdb re-called the 5' RACE reads through MiXCR, storing one row per CDR3 protein. The repertoire holds 650,000 to 750,000 distinct CDR3 sequences, less than 25% seen once, with roughly 4% in the top ten. A further study also used this sample, focusing on T cells expressing NK-cell markers. That source reports: The eight sequenced donors comprised seven who were HCMV-seropositive and one who was seronegative. As a fraction of CD8+ T cells, dominant NKG2C+ clonotypes reached about 1.0-7.0% in 5 to 7 donors.

The receptor was derived from a woman aged 18-35 years in good health. The rearrangement links TRBV9 to TRBJ2-7, with 7 bases fitting TRBD1. The sample taken for sequencing was PBMCs. CDR3 protein: CASSVGRQGYEQYF. The CDR3 bases are TGTGCCAGCAGCGTAGGGAGACAGGGCTACGAGCAGTACTTC.